This T cell receptor beta chain was sequenced for a study of T cell responses to AZD1222 COVID-19 vaccine (dated by TCRdb to the early 2020s). In terms of the full investigation: TCR sequencing covered over 230 trial participants: 207 given two doses of AZD1222 and 26 given two doses of MenACWY control vaccine. Enrollment into the trials was organized by age into subgroups of 18-55, 56-69 and 70-plus years, and those subgroups contained roughly 150, 30 and 60 TCR-sequenced participants, respectively. Summary of the overall study and its limitations: Participants were mostly white British and included more females than males, and it was suggested by the authors that clonal diversity may have been underestimated. Spike-specific TCR breadth and depth rose significantly after two AZD1222 doses compared with day 0 and with MenACWY recipients. Vaccine-associated CD4 TCRs spanned the whole spike protein, with dominant responses in regions 160-218 and 743-854. No day 14 peak-response samples were available, so repertoires were characterized only after the peak T cell response. In the small 56-69-year group, the increase in depth fell short of significance, most likely because of low power. Reportedly, almost half of the unique spike-specific TCRs recognized epitopes lying outside the regions that are mutated in the B.1.351 and B.1.1.7 variants. Conclusions about previously exposed vaccinees are limited, since just 6 or 7 AZD1222 recipients were seropositive for SARS-CoV-2 at baseline.

The CDR3 regions of human TCRbeta chains were subjected to immunosequencing. As for the original processing: TCRs in the repertoires were matched against a reference library of SARS-CoV-2-specific TCRs that had been generated with the MIRA antigen-specificity platform. Breadth meant the fraction of unique TCRs that were SARS-CoV-2-associated, whereas depth meant the fraction of total T cells that were SARS-CoV-2-associated. Each spike-specific TCR was assigned to its reactive spike region and to a CD4 or CD8 class using the MIRA data. Log10-transformed breadth and depth values were compared by one-way ANOVA with Sidak's multiple comparisons tests. As stored in TCRdb, this immuneACCESS dataset retains in-frame rearrangements with V and J assigned. A fraction of the clones does not appear; measured against another copy, unresolved V genes explain less than half of the discrepancy, and the remainder lacks a known reason. V and J calls plus clone size are reproduced from that table; the DNA served to infer D and trimming. Across this sample there are fewer than 90,000 clones, with approximately 89% seen only once. The ten largest clones capture approximately 5% of the sample.

Remarks on this clone: Its antigen target is currently unknown. No base quality values were provided; no much bigger clone lies one nucleotide off.

The intended sense of this specimen's time point label: about 28 days (+/-7) after the second vaccine dose. AZD1222 recipients whose second dose came at about 4 weeks and those whose second dose came at about 12 weeks were combined into one group, since spike-specific TCR depth and breadth did not differ between the two schedules. Vaccinee samples came from UK trials COV001 and COV002, including a single-blind randomized controlled phase 2/3 trial of AZD1222 (ChAdOx1 nCoV-19) in healthy adults. Trial participant PBMC samples were collected at day 0 and day 28 after the second dose for TCRbeta chain sequencing. The germline V gene (reference sequence) sets CDR1 to MNHEY and CDR2 to SMNVEV. The CDR3 contains 15 residues, cysteine and phenylalanine counted. Here the CDR3 DNA is all that survives: 45 bases in frame from base 1. V lost 3 bases and J lost 6 bases; the stretch between them is 12 bases long.

The chain is assembled from TRBV27 and TRBJ1-6, and perhaps TRBD1 as D gene, on 5 matching bases. The TCR sequence derives from an adult who received the AZD1222 COVID-19 vaccine. Material: peripheral blood, obtained 28 days after the second AZD1222 dose. The DNA sequence is given as TGTGCCAGCAGTTTCCGGGACGGCAGTAATTCACCCCTCCACTTT. This translates into CASSFRDGSNSPLHF.